Sequencing of this T cell receptor (beta chain) was carried out in a study of a mutant IDH1 vaccine in newly diagnosed glioma. In the study overall: At week 35 came visit V12, and visit V13 followed at week 47.

The data were produced by immunoSEQ multiplex PCR, yet TCRdb's version contains in-frame clones alone and is incomplete. The sample contains 68,000 or so clones, roughly 80% of which appear only once. As for this clone: The antigen remains undetermined.

The time point: week 35, safety follow-up. Each dose of the vaccine consisted of 300 ug of mutant IDH1 20-mer peptide, with topical imiquimod. The TCR comes from a man between 18 and 29 years old with glioma. The specimen comprised PBMCs, sampled from a glioma patient whose treatment included an IDH1 peptide vaccine.

The CDR3: CASSQDRQLAGVDNEQFF. In DNA form, the CDR3 reads TGCGCCAGCAGCCAAGATCGGCAACTAGCGGGAGTGGATAATGAGCAGTTCTTC. The J gene is TRBJ2-1, the V gene TRBV4-3; 11 bases match TRBD2. This CDR3 has 18 residues. Germline lookup yields CDR1 LGHNA and CDR2 YSLEER. With V trimmed by 0 bases and J by 7 bases, 11 bases remained unmatched.